The 8 T cell receptor beta chains listed next were all sequenced from one sample in a study of cytomegalovirus exposure and HLA in healthy donors. The PCR was carried out with 60 Vbeta primers and 13 Jbeta primers. This table comes from immunoSEQ multiplex PCR, and its TCRdb copy is limited to in-frame clones, with some not included. This sample carries nearly 110,000 clones, over 60% of them seen once, and the ten largest clones take 5% to 7%. The sequenced sample consisted of PBMCs. The receptors stem from a woman in her fifties or sixties in good health and CMV-seropositive.

This clone was detected only a few times. The V call is TRBV14, the J call TRBJ1-1; D remains ambiguous. CDR3 length: 12 amino acids. Germline V CDR1 and CDR2: SGHDN, FVKESK. V was pared by 6 bases and J by 1 base, with 6 bases between. CDR3 coding DNA: TGTGCCAGCAGTAAACAGAACACTGAAGCTTTCTTT. Translated: CASSKQNTEAFF.

The V gene is TRBV6-6, the J gene TRBJ1-1; 8 bases fit TRBD1. CDR1 and CDR2 (germline): MNHNY, SVGAGI (reference sequence). The CDR3 runs 13 residues. The V gene end was trimmed by 9 bases and the J gene end by 7 bases; junction bases not matched to a gene: 10. Here the CDR3 DNA reads TGTGCCAGTCGACAGGGGCCCCAACATGAAGCTTTCTTT. It specifies CASRQGPQHEAFF.

V usage is TRBV7-9 and J usage is TRBJ1-3; tentatively, D is TRBD1 (5 bases). Trimming stripped 5 bases from V and 11 bases from J, with 13 bases between. The CDR3 consists of 12 residues. Germline assignment: CDR1 SEHNR and CDR2 FQNEAQ (reference sequence). The CDR3 region is CASSPGLLAIYF. The CDR3 DNA follows: TGTGCCAGCAGCCCGGGACTGCTAGCCATATATTTT. Filled out from reference TRBV7-9 and TRBJ1-3, the complete variable domain reads DTGVSQNPRHKITKRGQNVTFRCDPISEHNRLYWYRQTLGQGPEFLTYFQNEAQLEKSRLLSDRFSAERPKGSFSTLEIQRTEQGDSAMYLCASSPGLLAIYFGEGSWLTVV.

The V call is TRBV5-1, the J call TRBJ2-2; tentatively, D is TRBD2 (6 bases). Trimming pared 1 base from V and 0 bases from J, leaving 19 bases between. CDR3 length: 19 residues. Germline V CDR1 and CDR2: SGHRS, YFSETQ. CDR3 protein: CASSLFGGSGSPNTGELFF. The CDR3 DNA sequence: TGCGCCAGCAGCTTGTTTGGGGGGTCGGGGAGCCCGAACACCGGGGAGCTGTTTTTT.

The chain uses TRBV7-8 and TRBJ1-6, with 9 positions matching TRBD1. V shed 5 bases and J 10 bases; nucleotides not matched to a gene: 12. This CDR3 region has 16 residues. Per the germline V gene, CDR1 is SGHVS and CDR2 is FQNEAQ. The DNA of the CDR3 is TGTGCCAGCAGCCTGCGGGACAGGGTGGGTGACTCACCCCTCCACTTT. This encodes CASSLRDRVGDSPLHF. Filled out from reference TRBV7-8 and TRBJ1-6, the complete variable domain reads GAGVSQSPRYKVAKRGQDVALRCDPISGHVSLFWYQQALGQGPEFLTYFQNEAQLDKSGLPSDRFFAERPEGSVSTLKIQRTQQEDSAVYLCASSLRDRVGDSPLHFGNGTRLTVT.

The sample holds one count of this clone. CDR3 loop: CASRGQGVSGNTIYF. CDR3 DNA: TGTGCCAGCAGAGGACAGGGGGTCTCTGGAAACACCATATATTTT. The genes are TRBV6-1 and TRBJ1-3; 10 nucleotides align to TRBD1. Germline V gene data show CDR1 as MNHNS and CDR2 as SASEGT. The CDR3 consists of 15 residues. The ends lost 6 bases at V and 0 bases at J; junction bases unmatched: 2.

The V gene is TRBV9, the J gene TRBJ2-5, with D tentatively TRBD1 (6 bases). Germline V gene data show CDR1 as SGDLS and CDR2 as YYNGEE. The V end lost 5 bases, the J end lost 2 bases, and 19 bases lay between the germline ends. CDR3 length equals 16 residues. The CDR3 loop reads CASRETWGPVQETQYF. In DNA, the CDR3 is TGTGCCAGCAGAGAGACGTGGGGGCCCGTACAAGAGACCCAGTACTTC.

The chain recombines TRBV6-5 with TRBJ2-1; possibly TRBD1 for D (6 bases). V was cut by 5 bases and J by 7 bases, with 15 bases left in between. The CDR3 consists of 14 residues. In germline, CDR1 is MNHEY, CDR2 SVGAGI. The CDR3 here is CASSEPDRRNEQFF. CDR3 DNA sequence: TGTGCCAGCAGTGAGCCCGACAGGAGAAATGAGCAGTTCTTC.